One and the same sample provided the 27 T cell receptor beta chains below, sequenced in a study of PD-1 blockade in classical Hodgkin lymphoma (dated by TCRdb to 2019 to 2021). To prepare the library, the immunoSEQ multiplex PCR assay was applied. TCRdb re-hosts the immuneACCESS table, in-frame sequences only. Its copies lack some clones; in the studies checked, an unresolved V gene accounts for under half of them, and the cause for the rest is not known. The sample has about 26,000 clones on record, around 64% of them singletons. The ten largest account for about 11% of the sample. In the paper's terms, the time point label means: cycle 2 day 1 (C2D1) of nivolumab. All trial patients had relapsed after autologous stem cell transplantation, with cohorts A, B and C differing in prior brentuximab vedotin exposure. Sequenced material: peripheral blood mononuclear cells (PBMCs), taken before the second cycle of nivolumab. The receptor source for this set is a human donor with classical Hodgkin lymphoma.

The sample holds a few counts of this clone. The chain recombines TRBV19 with TRBJ1-2; D call uncertain. V lost 4 bases and J lost 5, with 11 bases in between. The CDR3 length is 13 residues. The germline gives CDR1 LNHDA, CDR2 SQIVND (reference sequence). CDR3 nucleotide sequence: TGTGCCAGTAGTAGTACCGGGGAGTATGGCTACACCTTC. Protein sequence: CASSSTGEYGYTF.

The chain uses TRBV2 and TRBJ2-6; TRBD2 agrees at 7 bases. V lost 1 base to trimming and J lost 2 bases; unmatched junction nucleotides: 5. CDR3 length: 17 amino acids. The germline CDR1 and CDR2 sequences are SNHLY and FYNNEI. In DNA, the CDR3 is TGTGCCAGCAGTGAAGGGACTGGGGGGGCTGGGGCCAACGTCCTGACTTTC. This codes for CASSEGTGGAGANVLTF.

The V gene is TRBV5-1, the J gene TRBJ2-7, with TRBD1 matching over 9 bases. The CDR3 extends over 15 amino acids. Germline CDR1 reads SGHRS; CDR2 reads YFSETQ. J gave up 3 bases and V 5 bases, and 9 bases lay outside the gene matches. CDR3 in amino acids: CASRQQGAGGYEQYF. For the CDR3, the DNA is TGCGCCAGCAGACAACAGGGGGCCGGAGGCTACGAGCAGTACTTC.

V is TRBV5-8 and J is TRBJ2-7, with 7 nucleotides matching TRBD1. The germline V gene has CDR1 SGHTS and CDR2 YDEGEE. With V trimmed by 4 bases and J by 2 bases, 9 bases remained unmatched. The CDR3 is 15 residues long. This chain's CDR3 is CASSRTGVGTYEQYF. Here the CDR3 DNA reads TGTGCCAGCAGCAGAACAGGGGTCGGGACCTACGAGCAGTACTTC.

The CDR3 sequence is CAWSNGLAGDLETQYF. CDR3 sequence (DNA): TGTGCCTGGAGTAATGGACTAGCGGGAGATTTGGAGACCCAGTACTTC. The chain has TRBV30 and TRBJ2-5; 13 bases align to TRBD2. J lost 5 bases, V lost 2 bases, and 8 bases had no gene match. This CDR3 has 16 amino acids. The V gene's germline CDR1 is GTSNPN and CDR2 SVGIG (reference sequence).

The V call is TRBV5-1, the J call TRBJ2-7; weak D call: TRBD1 (6 bases). V lost 4 bases to trimming and J lost 7 bases, with 12 bases between them. CDR3 length: 12 amino acids. Germline V lookup: CDR1 SGHRS, CDR2 YFSETQ. The CDR3 nucleotides read TGCGCCAGCAGCATCGGACAGCTGGAGCAGTACTTC. It is translated as CASSIGQLEQYF. Supplemented by reference TRBV5-1 and TRBJ2-7, the full variable domain reads KAGVTQTPRYLIKTRGQQVTLSCSPISGHRSVSWYQQTPGQGLQFLFEYFSETQRNKGNFPGRFSGRQFSNSRSEMNVSTLELGDSALYLCASSIGQLEQYFGPGTRLTVT.

The chain recombines TRBV18 with TRBJ1-1, with D unclear. The CDR3 extends over 15 amino acids. The germline V and J ends were trimmed by 3 bases and 1 base, with 12 bases remaining between them. CDR1 KGHSH and CDR2 LQKENI come from the germline V gene. In nucleotides, the CDR3 is TGTGCCAGCTCACCCGATGGCAGTCCGAACACTGAAGCTTTCTTT. As protein: CASSPDGSPNTEAFF.

DNA for the CDR3: TGTGCCAGCAGCTACCTGGGGGGGCAGGAGACCCAGTACTTC. Translation gives CASSYLGGQETQYF. The chain links TRBV6-5 to TRBJ2-5, with D possibly TRBD2 on 7 matching bases. This CDR3 has 14 amino acids. Germline V CDR1 and CDR2: MNHEY, SVGAGI. V dropped 6 bases and J dropped 5 bases, with 16 bases sitting between them.

This rearrangement joins TRBV5-1 to TRBJ2-3; TRBD2 is a possible D gene (6 bases). The CDR3 sequence is 19 residues long. With 0 bases removed from V and 2 bases from J, the gap between germline ends came to 22 bases. Germline V gives CDR1 SGHRS, CDR2 YFSETQ. In nucleotides, the CDR3 is TGCGCCAGCAGCTTGGCCTCGAGTCCCGGGCGACTAGTCACAGATACGCAGTATTTT. Translated, it gives CASSLASSPGRLVTDTQYF.

The rearrangement joins TRBV2 to TRBJ1-5, with no clear D. V gave up 4 bases and J gave up 4 bases, with 14 bases separating them. The CDR3 sequence is 15 residues long. Germline values: CDR1 SNHLY, CDR2 FYNNEI. In DNA, the CDR3 is TGTGCCAGCAGTGTTGGCCCTACCCTAAATCAGCCCCAGCATTTT. Translation: CASSVGPTLNQPQHF.

This chain joins TRBV19 and TRBJ2-7; 12 nucleotides agree with TRBD1. CDR1 and CDR2 from the germline V gene are LNHDA and SQIVND (reference sequence). V shed 5 bases and J 4 bases; nucleotides not matched to a gene: 3. The CDR3 is 14 amino acids. CDR3 in amino acids: CASSRGQGAYEQYF. The CDR3 nucleotides read TGTGCCAGTAGTCGGGGACAGGGGGCGTACGAGCAGTACTTC.

This clone has only a few counts. This sequence joins TRBV15 and TRBJ2-3; 8 positions agree with TRBD1. The trim removed 0 bases at V and 2 bases at J, leaving 7 bases unmatched. Germline lookup yields CDR1 LNHNV and CDR2 YYDKDF (reference sequence). The length of the CDR3 is 17 residues. DNA for the CDR3: TGTGCCACCAGCAGAGATTCAGGGGGCAGCCCCACAGATACGCAGTATTTT. This gives the protein CATSRDSGGSPTDTQYF.

In its sample, this clone was seen a few times. The chain couples TRBV4-3 to TRBJ2-5; D might be TRBD1 or TRBD2, each matching 5 bases. Trimming pared 3 bases from V and 2 bases from J, leaving 16 bases between. Germline lookup yields CDR1 LGHNA and CDR2 YSLEER. This CDR3 spans 16 amino acids. For the CDR3, the DNA is TGCGCCAGCAGCCACGGGGACGGCGGATGGCAAGAGACCCAGTACTTC. Protein: CASSHGDGGWQETQYF.

V and J are TRBV21-1 and TRBJ2-3; the D call TRBD2 from the table was never checked on the DNA. TRBV21-1 is a pseudogene. This CDR3 spans 16 amino acids. The CDR3 loop reads CASSKGKRTSTDTQYF. The CDR3 DNA reads TGTGCCAGCAGCAAAGGCAAGCGGACTAGCACAGATACGCAGTATTTT.

The rearrangement links TRBV30 to TRBJ2-6; D not certain. Per germline, CDR1 GTSNPN and CDR2 SVGIG (reference sequence). This CDR3 has 14 amino acids. The V end was cut by 5 bases, the J end by 0 bases, with 8 bases between. This CDR3 reads CAWDGDSGANVLTF. The CDR3, as DNA: TGTGCCTGGGACGGAGACTCTGGGGCCAACGTCCTGACTTTC.

The V and J genes are TRBV4-3 and TRBJ2-1; maybe TRBD1 (5 bases). V was trimmed by 0 bases and J by 5 bases, leaving 11 bases between them. The CDR3 contains 15 residues. The germline V gene has CDR1 LGHNA and CDR2 YSLEER. The CDR3 DNA is TGCGCCAGCAGCCAAGATGGGGCAGGAGACAATGAGCAGTTCTTC. This encodes CASSQDGAGDNEQFF.

Only a few counts were recorded for this clone. The rearrangement uses TRBV28 and TRBJ2-7, with 9 nucleotides matching TRBD1. Germline lookup yields CDR1 MDHEN and CDR2 SYDVKM. The CDR3 is made up of 16 amino acids. After removal of 7 bases from V and 2 bases from J, the junction contained 12 bases not matched to a gene. CDR3 coding DNA: TGTGCCAGCACTCCAACGGGACAGGGAGGCGCCTACGAGCAGTACTTC. It codes for CASTPTGQGGAYEQYF.

The chain carries TRBV9 and TRBJ2-7; 10 nucleotides match TRBD1. Germline CDR1 is SGDLS and CDR2 is YYNGEE. The CDR3 spans 15 residues. With 4 bases clipped from V and 3 bases from J, the junction kept 7 bases outside the gene matches. CDR3 sequence: CASSPGTGEDYEQYF. CDR3 sequence (DNA): TGTGCCAGCAGCCCCGGGACAGGGGAGGACTACGAGCAGTACTTC.

In this sample, this clone turned up a few times. J is TRBJ1-1 and V is TRBV28; no clear D gene. The CDR3 length is 13 residues. The ends were cut back, 3 bases at V and 3 bases at J, with 8 bases in the middle. The germline V gene encodes CDR1 MDHEN and CDR2 SYDVKM. The CDR3 sequence is CASSFQPDTEAFF. For the CDR3, the DNA is TGTGCCAGCAGTTTTCAGCCAGACACTGAAGCTTTCTTT.

The table lists this clone with a few counts. This chain links TRBV5-6 with TRBJ1-2; tentative D call: TRBD1 (6 bases). The CDR3 consists of 16 residues. The V and J ends lost 4 bases and 0 bases respectively, with 16 bases between them. Germline V gene data show CDR1 as SGHDT and CDR2 as YYEEEE. The CDR3 loop reads CASSQMGASANYGYTF. In DNA, the CDR3 is TGTGCCAGCAGCCAAATGGGGGCCTCAGCTAACTATGGCTACACCTTC. The full variable domain, in which reference TRBV5-6 and TRBJ1-2 provide the parts outside the CDR3, is DAGVTQSPTHLIKTRGQQVTLRCSPKSGHDTVSWYQQALGQGPQFIFQYYEEEERQRGNFPDRFSGHQFPNYSSELNVNALLLGDSALYLCASSQMGASANYGYTFGSGTRLTVV.

The table lists this clone with a count of one. This chain uses TRBV10-3 with TRBJ2-1, with no clear D. V was shortened by 3 bases and J by 10 bases, with 13 bases between the two germline ends. Germline V lookup: CDR1 ENHRY, CDR2 SYGVKD. The CDR3 length is 13 residues. The CDR3 DNA sequence: TGTGCCATCAGTGAAAATCTCCTCGTGGAGCAGTTCTTC. It encodes CAISENLLVEQFF.

The chain joins TRBV2 to TRBJ1-1; D remains unclear. CDR3 length: 13 amino acids. From germline, CDR1 is SNHLY and CDR2 FYNNEI. The V end was cut by 7 bases, the J end by 0 bases, with 9 bases between. CDR3 sequence: CASNLRLNTEAFF. CDR3 nucleotide sequence: TGTGCCAGCAACCTTCGGCTGAACACTGAAGCTTTCTTT. Supplemented by reference TRBV2 and TRBJ1-1, the full variable domain reads EPEVTQTPSHQVTQMGQEVILRCVPISNHLYFYWYRQILGQKVEFLVSFYNNEISEKSEIFDDQFSVERPDGSNFTLKIRSTKLEDSAMYFCASNLRLNTEAFFGQGTRLTVV.

The V gene is TRBV19, the J gene TRBJ1-2, with 7 bases fitting TRBD1. The CDR3 length is 15 residues. The trim removed 6 bases at V and 0 bases at J, leaving 7 bases unmatched. Germline V gene lookup returns CDR1 LNHDA and CDR2 SQIVND (reference sequence). The CDR3 bases are TGTGCCAGTAGATACGGGACAGCGGCTAACTATGGCTACACCTTC. This gives the protein CASRYGTAANYGYTF.

V gene TRBV18 combines with J gene TRBJ1-1; the D gene is possibly TRBD1 (5 bases). The CDR3 has 13 amino acids. Trimming took off 5 bases at V and 3 bases at J, with 10 bases between the two ends. Germline CDR1 is KGHSH and CDR2 is LQKENI. The CDR3 here is CASSVTGYTEAFF. CDR3 coding DNA: TGTGCCAGCTCAGTAACAGGTTACACTGAAGCTTTCTTT.

This clone occurred a few times. The rearrangement links TRBV7-2 to TRBJ2-7; tentative D call: TRBD1 (5 bases). Between the trimmed V and J ends, which lost 6 bases and 2 bases, there was a span of 11 bases. The CDR3 consists of 13 residues. Germline loops: CDR1 SGHTA, CDR2 FQGNSA. CDR3 nucleotides: TGTGCCAGCAGTTCGGGCAGGGCCTACGAGCAGTACTTC. Translating it yields CASSSGRAYEQYF.

This chain connects TRBV7-9 to TRBJ1-3; D is perhaps TRBD1 (5 bases). V shed 5 bases and J shed 5 bases, with 13 bases lying between them. The CDR3 sequence is 14 residues long. Germline V gene sequence: CDR1 SEHNR, CDR2 FQNEAQ (reference sequence). The CDR3 spells CASSPGDRRNTIYF. The CDR3 DNA reads TGTGCCAGCAGCCCGGGGGACCGCAGAAACACCATATATTTT.

This rearrangement joins TRBV21-1 to TRBJ1-5. TRBV21-1 constitutes a pseudogene. The CDR3 is 16 amino acids. This CDR3 reads CASSDKRLGSNQPQHF. The CDR3 DNA follows: TGTGCCAGCAGCGACAAGAGGTTGGGTAGCAATCAGCCCCAGCATTTT.